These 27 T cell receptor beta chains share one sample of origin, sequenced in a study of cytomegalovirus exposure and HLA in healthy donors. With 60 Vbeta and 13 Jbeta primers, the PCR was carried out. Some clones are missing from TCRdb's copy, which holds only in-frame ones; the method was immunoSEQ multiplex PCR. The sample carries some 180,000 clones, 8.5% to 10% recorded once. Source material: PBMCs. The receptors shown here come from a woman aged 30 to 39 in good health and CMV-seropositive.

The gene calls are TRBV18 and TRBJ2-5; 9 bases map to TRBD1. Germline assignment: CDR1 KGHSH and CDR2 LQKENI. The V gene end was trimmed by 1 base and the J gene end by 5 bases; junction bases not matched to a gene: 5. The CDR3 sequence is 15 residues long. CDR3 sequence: CASSPRQGGEETQYF. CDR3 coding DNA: TGTGCCAGCTCACCACGACAGGGGGGAGAGGAGACCCAGTACTTC.

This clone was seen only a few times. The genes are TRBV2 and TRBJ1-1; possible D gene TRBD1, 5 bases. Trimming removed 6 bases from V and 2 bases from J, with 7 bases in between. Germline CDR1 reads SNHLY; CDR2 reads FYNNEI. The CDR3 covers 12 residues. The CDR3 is CASSGGNTEAFF. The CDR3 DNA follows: TGTGCCAGCAGCGGGGGTAACACTGAAGCTTTCTTT.

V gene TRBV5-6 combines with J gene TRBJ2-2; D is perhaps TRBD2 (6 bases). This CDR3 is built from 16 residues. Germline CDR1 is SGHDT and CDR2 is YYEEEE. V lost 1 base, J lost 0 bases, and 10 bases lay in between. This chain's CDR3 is CASSLRLAPNTGELFF. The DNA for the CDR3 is TGTGCCAGCAGCTTGAGGCTAGCGCCGAACACCGGGGAGCTGTTTTTT. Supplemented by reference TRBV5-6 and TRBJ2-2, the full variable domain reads DAGVTQSPTHLIKTRGQQVTLRCSPKSGHDTVSWYQQALGQGPQFIFQYYEEEERQRGNFPDRFSGHQFPNYSSELNVNALLLGDSALYLCASSLRLAPNTGELFFGEGSRLTVL.

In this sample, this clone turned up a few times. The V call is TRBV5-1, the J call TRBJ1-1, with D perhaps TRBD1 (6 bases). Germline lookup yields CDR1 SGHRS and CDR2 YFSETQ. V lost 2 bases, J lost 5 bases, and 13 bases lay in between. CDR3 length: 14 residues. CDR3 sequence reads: CASSFDTQGTEAFF. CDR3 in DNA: TGCGCCAGCAGCTTTGACACCCAGGGGACTGAAGCTTTCTTT.

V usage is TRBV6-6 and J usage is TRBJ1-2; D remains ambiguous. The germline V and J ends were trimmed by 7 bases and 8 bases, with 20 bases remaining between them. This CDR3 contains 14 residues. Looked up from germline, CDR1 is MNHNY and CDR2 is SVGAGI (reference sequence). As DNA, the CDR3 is TGTGCCAGCAAGACCAGTACCTCGGAGTTGGGCTACACCTTC. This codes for CASKTSTSELGYTF.

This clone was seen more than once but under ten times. The CDR3 spells CASSIRTGIVYEQYF. As DNA, the CDR3 is TGTGCCAGCAGTATACGTACAGGGATTGTCTACGAGCAGTACTTC. This chain links TRBV27 with TRBJ2-7, with D perhaps TRBD1 (6 bases). CDR1 is MNHEY and CDR2 is SMNVEV in the germline V gene (reference sequence). CDR3 length: 15 residues. V was cut by 5 bases and J by 3 bases, with 17 bases left in between.

For the CDR3, the DNA is TGTGCCAGCAGAGACATGGGCGGGGAGCTGTTTTTT. The encoded protein is CASRDMGGELFF. The J gene is TRBJ2-2, the V gene TRBV11-3; no reliable D call. CDR1 SGHNT and CDR2 YENEEA come from the germline V gene. V lost 6 bases and J 7 bases, leaving 9 bases between the germline ends. The CDR3 runs 12 residues. The whole variable domain, filled in from reference TRBV11-3 and TRBJ2-2, reads EAGVVQSPRYKIIEKKQPVAFWCNPISGHNTLYWYLQNLGQGPELLIRYENEEAVDDSQLPKDRFSAERLKGVDSTLKIQPAELGDSAVYLCASRDMGGELFFGEGSRLTVL.

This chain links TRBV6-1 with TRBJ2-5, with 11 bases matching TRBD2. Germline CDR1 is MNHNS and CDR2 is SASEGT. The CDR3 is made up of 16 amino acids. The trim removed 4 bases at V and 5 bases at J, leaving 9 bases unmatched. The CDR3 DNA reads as TGTGCCAGCAGTGCCTGGAAGGCTAGCGGGAGGGAGACCCAGTACTTC. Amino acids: CASSAWKASGRETQYF.

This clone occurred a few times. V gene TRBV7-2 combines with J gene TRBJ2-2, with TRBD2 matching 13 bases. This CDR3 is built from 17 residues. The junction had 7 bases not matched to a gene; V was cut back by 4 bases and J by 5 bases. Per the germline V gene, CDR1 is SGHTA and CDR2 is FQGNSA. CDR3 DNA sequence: TGTGCCAGCAGCTCCCCGGGACTAGCGGGAATGACCGGGGAGCTGTTTTTT. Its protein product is CASSSPGLAGMTGELFF.

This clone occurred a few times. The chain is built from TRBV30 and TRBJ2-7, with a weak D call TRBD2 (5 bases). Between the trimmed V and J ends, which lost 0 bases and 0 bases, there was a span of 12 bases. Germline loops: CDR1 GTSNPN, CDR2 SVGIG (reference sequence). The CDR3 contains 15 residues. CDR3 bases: TGTGCCTGGAGTGTAACCAGCCTAGCCTCCTACGAGCAGTACTTC. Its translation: CAWSVTSLASYEQYF.

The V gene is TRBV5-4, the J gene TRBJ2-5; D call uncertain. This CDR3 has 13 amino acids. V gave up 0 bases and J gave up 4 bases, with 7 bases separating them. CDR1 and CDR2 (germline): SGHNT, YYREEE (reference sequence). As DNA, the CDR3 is TGTGCCAGCAGCTTGGCCGGCGGAGAGACCCAGTACTTC. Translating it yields CASSLAGGETQYF.

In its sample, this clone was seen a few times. The CDR3 bases are TGTGCCACCAAGGGGGAGCTTGTAAGCTCCTACGAGCAGTACTTC. Translation gives CATKGELVSSYEQYF. This chain connects TRBV11-2 to TRBJ2-7; a possible D gene is TRBD1 (6 bases). V lost 10 bases, J lost 0 bases, and 19 bases lay in between. Germline values: CDR1 SGHAT, CDR2 FQNNGV. The CDR3 has 15 amino acids. The whole variable domain, filled in from reference TRBV11-2 and TRBJ2-7, reads EAGVAQSPRYKIIEKRQSVAFWCNPISGHATLYWYQQILGQGPKLLIQFQNNGVVDDSQLPKDRFSAERLKGVDSTLKIQPAKLEDSAVYLCATKGELVSSYEQYFGPGTRLTVT.

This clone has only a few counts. The CDR3 DNA reads as TGTGCCTGGAGTCGGGGGGGCTCGGAGTCTACGCAGTATTTT. Translation: CAWSRGGSESTQYF. The J gene is TRBJ2-3, the V gene TRBV30, with 8 bases fitting TRBD2. CDR1 and CDR2 from the germline V gene are GTSNPN and SVGIG (reference sequence). CDR3 length: 14 residues. After removal of 2 bases from V and 8 bases from J, the junction contained 9 bases not matched to a gene.

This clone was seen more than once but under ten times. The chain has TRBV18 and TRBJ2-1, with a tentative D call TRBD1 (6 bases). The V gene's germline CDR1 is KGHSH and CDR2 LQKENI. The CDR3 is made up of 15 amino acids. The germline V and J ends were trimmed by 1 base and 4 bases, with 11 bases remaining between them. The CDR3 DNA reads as TGTGCCAGCTCACCACAAGGACAGACATACAATGAGCAGTTCTTC. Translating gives CASSPQGQTYNEQFF.

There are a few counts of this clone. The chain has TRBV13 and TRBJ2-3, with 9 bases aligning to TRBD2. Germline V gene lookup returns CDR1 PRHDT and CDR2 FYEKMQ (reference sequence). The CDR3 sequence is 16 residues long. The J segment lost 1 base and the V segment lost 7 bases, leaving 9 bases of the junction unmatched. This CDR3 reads CASTSGGRAGTDTQYF. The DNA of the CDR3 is TGTGCCAGCACCTCGGGCGGGAGGGCAGGCACAGATACGCAGTATTTT.

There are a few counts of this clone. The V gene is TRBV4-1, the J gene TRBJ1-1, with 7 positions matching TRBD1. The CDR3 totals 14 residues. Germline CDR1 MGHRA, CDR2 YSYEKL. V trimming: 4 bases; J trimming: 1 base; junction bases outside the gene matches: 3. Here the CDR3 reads CASSLTGANTEAFF. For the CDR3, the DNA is TGCGCCAGCAGCCTTACAGGGGCGAACACTGAAGCTTTCTTT.

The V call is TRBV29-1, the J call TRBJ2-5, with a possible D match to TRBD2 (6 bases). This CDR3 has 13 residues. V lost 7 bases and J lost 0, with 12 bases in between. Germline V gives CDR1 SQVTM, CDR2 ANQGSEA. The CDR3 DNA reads TGCAGCGGGGACTTCCTGTACCAAGAGACCCAGTACTTC. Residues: CSGDFLYQETQYF.

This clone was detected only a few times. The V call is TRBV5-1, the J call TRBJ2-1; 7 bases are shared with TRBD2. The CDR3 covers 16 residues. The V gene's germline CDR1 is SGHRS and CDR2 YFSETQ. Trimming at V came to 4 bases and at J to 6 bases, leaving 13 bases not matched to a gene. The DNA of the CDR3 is TGCGCCAGCAGCCTCTTGGGGAGGGCGCGAGGCAATGAGCAGTTCTTC. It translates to CASSLLGRARGNEQFF.

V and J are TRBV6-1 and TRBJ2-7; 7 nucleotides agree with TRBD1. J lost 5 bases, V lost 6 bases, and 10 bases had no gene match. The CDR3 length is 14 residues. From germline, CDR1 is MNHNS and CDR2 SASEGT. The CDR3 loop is CASSSGTAVDEQYF. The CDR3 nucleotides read TGTGCCAGCAGCTCCGGGACAGCTGTCGACGAGCAGTACTTC.

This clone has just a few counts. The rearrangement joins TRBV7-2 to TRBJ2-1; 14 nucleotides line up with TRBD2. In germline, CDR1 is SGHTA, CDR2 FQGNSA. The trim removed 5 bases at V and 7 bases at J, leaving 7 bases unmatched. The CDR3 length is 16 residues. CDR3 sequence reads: CASSPGTSGSRNEQFF. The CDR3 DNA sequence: TGTGCCAGCAGCCCTGGGACTAGCGGGAGTCGGAATGAGCAGTTCTTC.

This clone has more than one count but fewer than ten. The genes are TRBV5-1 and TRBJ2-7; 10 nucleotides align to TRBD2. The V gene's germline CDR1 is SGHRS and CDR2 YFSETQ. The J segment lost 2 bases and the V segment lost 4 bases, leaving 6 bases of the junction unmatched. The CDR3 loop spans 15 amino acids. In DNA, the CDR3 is TGCGCCAGCAGCGGGGTAGCGGGAGGTCCCTACGAGCAGTACTTC. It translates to CASSGVAGGPYEQYF. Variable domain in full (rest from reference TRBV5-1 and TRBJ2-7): KAGVTQTPRYLIKTRGQQVTLSCSPISGHRSVSWYQQTPGQGLQFLFEYFSETQRNKGNFPGRFSGRQFSNSRSEMNVSTLELGDSALYLCASSGVAGGPYEQYFGPGTRLTVT.

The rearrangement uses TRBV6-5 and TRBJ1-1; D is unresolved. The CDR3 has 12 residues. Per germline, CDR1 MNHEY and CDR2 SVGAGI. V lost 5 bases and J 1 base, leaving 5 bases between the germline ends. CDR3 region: CASSPWNTEAFF. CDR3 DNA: TGTGCCAGCAGTCCGTGGAACACTGAAGCTTTCTTT.

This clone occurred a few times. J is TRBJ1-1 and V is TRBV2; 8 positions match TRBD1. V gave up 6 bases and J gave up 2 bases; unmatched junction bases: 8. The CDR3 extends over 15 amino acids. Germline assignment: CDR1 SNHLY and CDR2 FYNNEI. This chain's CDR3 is CASRRQGRDNTEAFF. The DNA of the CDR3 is TGTGCCAGCAGGCGACAGGGGAGGGATAACACTGAAGCTTTCTTT.

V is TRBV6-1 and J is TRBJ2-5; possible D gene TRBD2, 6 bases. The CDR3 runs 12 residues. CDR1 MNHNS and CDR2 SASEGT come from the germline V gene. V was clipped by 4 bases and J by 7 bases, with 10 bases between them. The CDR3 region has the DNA TGTGCCAGCAGTGCGCGACTAGGGACCCAGTACTTC. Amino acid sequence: CASSARLGTQYF.

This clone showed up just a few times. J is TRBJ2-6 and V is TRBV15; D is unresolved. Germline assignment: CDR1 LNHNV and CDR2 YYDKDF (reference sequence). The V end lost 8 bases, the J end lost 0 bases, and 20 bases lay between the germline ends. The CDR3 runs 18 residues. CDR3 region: CATSKTHVVSSGANVLTF. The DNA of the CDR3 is TGTGCCACCTCTAAAACCCATGTTGTTTCCTCTGGGGCCAACGTCCTGACTTTC.

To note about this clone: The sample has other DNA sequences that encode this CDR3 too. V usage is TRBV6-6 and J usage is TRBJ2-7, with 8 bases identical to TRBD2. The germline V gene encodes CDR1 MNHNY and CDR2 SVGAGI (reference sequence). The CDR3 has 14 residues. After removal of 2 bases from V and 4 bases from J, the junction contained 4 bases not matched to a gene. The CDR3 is CASSYPGTSYEQYF. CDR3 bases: TGTGCCAGCAGTTACCCGGGGACTAGTTACGAGCAGTACTTC.

The CDR3 sequence: CASSTSGTPYNEQFF. DNA of the CDR3: TGTGCCAGCAGTACAAGCGGGACTCCCTACAATGAGCAGTTCTTC. This chain uses TRBV9 with TRBJ2-1; 7 bases map to TRBD2. With V trimmed by 5 bases and J by 2 bases, 7 bases remained unmatched. Germline lookup yields CDR1 SGDLS and CDR2 YYNGEE. The CDR3 has 15 amino acids.